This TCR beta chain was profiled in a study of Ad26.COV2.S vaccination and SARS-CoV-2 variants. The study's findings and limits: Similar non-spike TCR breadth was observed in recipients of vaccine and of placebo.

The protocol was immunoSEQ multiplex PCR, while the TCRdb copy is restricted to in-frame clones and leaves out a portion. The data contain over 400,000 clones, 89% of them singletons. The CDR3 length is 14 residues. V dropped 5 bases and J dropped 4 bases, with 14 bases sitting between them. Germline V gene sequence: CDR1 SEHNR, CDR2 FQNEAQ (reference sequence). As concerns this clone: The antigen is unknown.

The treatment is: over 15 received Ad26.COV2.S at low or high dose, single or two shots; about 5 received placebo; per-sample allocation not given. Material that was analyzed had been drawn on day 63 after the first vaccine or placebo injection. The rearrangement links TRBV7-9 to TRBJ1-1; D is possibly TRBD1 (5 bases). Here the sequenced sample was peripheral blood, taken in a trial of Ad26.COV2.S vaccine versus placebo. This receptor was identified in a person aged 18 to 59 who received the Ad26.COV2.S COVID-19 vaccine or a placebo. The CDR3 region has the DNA TGTGCCAGCAGCCCCAACTGGGGGGTCACTGAAGCTTTCTTT. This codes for CASSPNWGVTEAFF.